This T cell receptor (beta chain) was observed in a study of blood T cell repertoires in COVID-19. Overall study context: Researchers got acute and convalescent COVID-19 samples from the United States, Italy and Spain.

Germline loops: CDR1 SGHRS, CDR2 YFSETQ. V lost 1 base and J lost 1; bases outside the gene matches: 8. The CDR3 loop spans 17 amino acids. Per the authors' pipeline: Quantification of nucleated cells was approximated via reference gene primer amplification. The protocol was immunoSEQ multiplex PCR, while the TCRdb copy is restricted to in-frame clones and leaves out a portion. V and J calls plus clone size are reproduced from that table; the DNA served to infer D and trimming. Of 400,000 to 500,000 clones in the sample, 86% were seen once. This chain uses TRBV5-1 with TRBJ2-3, with 8 nucleotides matching TRBD1. The receptor comes from a woman aged 25 to 39 with active or convalescent COVID-19. The sequenced sample was peripheral blood. Written as DNA, the CDR3 is TGCGCCAGCAGCTTGCGGACCGGGACAGGAGGCACAGATACGCAGTATTTT. The encoded protein is CASSLRTGTGGTDTQYF.